The 15 T cell receptor beta chains listed next were all sequenced from one sample in a study of shared clonotypes between healthy human individuals. Libraries were prepared by immunoSEQ multiplex PCR; TCRdb keeps only in-frame clonotypes and omits some of them. The table records about 730,000 clones, 55% to 75% of them present only once. The sample taken for sequencing was memory CD4+ T cells sorted from blood. Stated subset: CD45RA-negative fraction. Receptors originate from a woman aged 25 to 45 in good health.

The chain joins TRBV28 to TRBJ1-5; D is undetermined. This CDR3 region has 12 residues. With 6 bases removed from V and 4 bases from J, the gap between germline ends came to 7 bases. Looked up from germline, CDR1 is MDHEN and CDR2 is SYDVKM. This chain's CDR3 is CASRTVNQPQHF. CDR3 sequence (DNA): TGTGCCAGCAGGACGGTTAATCAGCCCCAGCATTTT.

V gene TRBV6-4 combines with J gene TRBJ2-1; 7 bases are shared with TRBD2. The CDR3 sequence is 15 residues long. With V trimmed by 4 bases and J by 0 bases, 3 bases remained unmatched. Per germline, CDR1 MRHNA and CDR2 SNTAGT. CDR3 DNA sequence: TGTGCCAGCAGTGGCGGGGGAAGCTCCTACAATGAGCAGTTCTTC. The encoded protein is CASSGGGSSYNEQFF.

The DNA of the CDR3 is TGTGCCAGCTCACCAGGAGCGGAGCAGTTCTTC. The encoded protein is CASSPGAEQFF. The rearrangement links TRBV18 to TRBJ2-1; D not resolved. Germline V gene data show CDR1 as KGHSH and CDR2 as LQKENI. The V end lost 2 bases, the J end lost 10 bases, and 6 bases lay between the germline ends. The CDR3 is 11 amino acids.

The chain links TRBV11-2 to TRBJ1-2; the D gene is possibly TRBD1 (6 bases). CDR3 size: 14 residues. The germline V and J ends were trimmed by 5 bases and 6 bases, with 16 bases remaining between them. Per the germline V gene, CDR1 is SGHAT and CDR2 is FQNNGV. Here the CDR3 DNA reads TGTGCCAGCAGCCGGATAGGGGGAGGGAATGGCTACACCTTC. As protein: CASSRIGGGNGYTF.

The chain employs TRBV14 and TRBJ2-7, with D possibly being TRBD1 or TRBD2 (6 bases each). This CDR3 region has 16 residues. V lost 4 bases and J 2 bases, leaving 18 bases between the germline ends. Germline V gene lookup returns CDR1 SGHDN and CDR2 FVKESK. The CDR3 reads CASSPNLGGRTYEQYF. Here the CDR3 DNA reads TGTGCCAGCAGCCCAAATCTAGGGGGGCGGACCTACGAGCAGTACTTC.

V usage is TRBV11-1 and J usage is TRBJ1-4; D is unresolved. Germline V gene sequence: CDR1 SGHAT, CDR2 FQDESV (reference sequence). The CDR3 sequence is 14 residues long. Trimming left V 5 bases short and J 4 bases short, with 11 bases between. In DNA form, the CDR3 reads TGTGCCAGCAGCCAAGGACGGGATAATGAAAAACTGTTTTTT. Protein: CASSQGRDNEKLFF.

The rearrangement links TRBV28 to TRBJ2-2, with TRBD2 identical over 9 bases. This CDR3 has 14 amino acids. V lost 11 bases, J lost 2 bases, and 6 bases stayed unmatched. The germline V gene has CDR1 MDHEN and CDR2 SYDVKM. DNA for the CDR3: TGTGCCGAAAGCGGGAGGCTAAACACCGGGGAGCTGTTTTTT. Translation: CAESGRLNTGELFF.

The V gene is TRBV18, the J gene TRBJ1-5; 12 bases are a match to TRBD1. Per the germline V gene, CDR1 is KGHSH and CDR2 is LQKENI. This CDR3 is built from 16 residues. V was pared by 3 bases and J by 2 bases, with 2 bases of the junction left unmatched. For the CDR3, the DNA is TGTGCCAGCTCACCGGGGACAGGGGGCGGCAATCAGCCCCAGCATTTT. This codes for CASSPGTGGGNQPQHF. Together with reference TRBV18 and TRBJ1-5, the CDR3 gives the full variable domain: NAGVMQNPRHLVRRRGQEARLRCSPMKGHSHVYWYRQLPEEGLKFMVYLQKENIIDESGMPKERFSAEFPKEGPSILRIQQVVRGDSAAYFCASSPGTGGGNQPQHFGDGTRLSIL.

The chain joins TRBV18 to TRBJ2-5; maybe TRBD1 (6 bases). Germline V gene sequence: CDR1 KGHSH, CDR2 LQKENI. This CDR3 region has 14 residues. V was cut by 2 bases and J by 6 bases, with 13 bases left in between. CDR3: CASSPSQGKQTQYF. Here the CDR3 DNA reads TGTGCCAGCTCACCAAGCCAGGGGAAGCAGACCCAGTACTTC.

This clone was detected a few times. The chain combines TRBV2 with TRBJ1-2; 10 bases agree with TRBD1. This CDR3 region has 15 residues. Germline V gene data show CDR1 as SNHLY and CDR2 as FYNNEI. The V segment lost 7 bases and the J segment 5 bases; nucleotides outside the gene matches: 10. CDR3 region: CASNRQGAFGYGYTF. The CDR3 nucleotides are TGTGCCAGCAATAGACAGGGGGCGTTTGGATATGGCTACACCTTC. The whole variable domain, filled in from reference TRBV2 and TRBJ1-2, reads EPEVTQTPSHQVTQMGQEVILRCVPISNHLYFYWYRQILGQKVEFLVSFYNNEISEKSEIFDDQFSVERPDGSNFTLKIRSTKLEDSAMYFCASNRQGAFGYGYTFGSGTRLTVV.

The V and J genes are TRBV6-1 and TRBJ2-7; D ambiguous. The CDR3 covers 12 residues. Germline CDR1 reads MNHNS; CDR2 reads SASEGT. Trimming took off 7 bases at V and 2 bases at J, with 9 bases between the two ends. This CDR3 reads CASTATAYEQYF. CDR3 coding DNA: TGTGCCAGCACGGCTACAGCCTACGAGCAGTACTTC.

The rearrangement joins TRBV2 to TRBJ2-1, with 8 positions matching TRBD2. Trimming cost V 8 bases and J 9 bases; bases outside gene matches: 15. The CDR3 is made up of 15 amino acids. Germline V CDR1 and CDR2: SNHLY, FYNNEI. CDR3 sequence (DNA): TGTGCCAGCGGTGGACTAGCCCTGACTTGGGGTGAGCAGTTCTTC. Protein sequence: CASGGLALTWGEQFF.

In its sample, this clone was seen a few times. The J gene is TRBJ2-1, the V gene TRBV7-2; D might be TRBD2 (6 bases). The CDR3 loop spans 17 amino acids. Germline V gene sequence: CDR1 SGHTA, CDR2 FQGNSA. The germline V and J ends were trimmed by 1 base and 7 bases, with 20 bases remaining between them. CDR3 sequence: CASSLVGALAKGNEQFF. The CDR3 region has the DNA TGTGCCAGCAGCTTAGTAGGAGCGCTAGCGAAGGGGAATGAGCAGTTCTTC.

Of note for this clone: The junction differs from germline at one of its ends, possibly a read error. CDR3: CASMAPTERRGF. Written as DNA, the CDR3 is TGTGCCAGCATGGCCCCGACAGAGCGTAGGGGATTT. The J gene is TRBJ1-1, the V gene TRBV6-1; D possibly corresponds to TRBD1 (5 bases). There are 12 residues in the CDR3. From germline, CDR1 is MNHNS and CDR2 SASEGT.

In DNA, the CDR3 is TGTGCCAGCTCACCAGGCGGCAGGCCTGAGAGGGAAAAACTGTTTTTT. Translated: CASSPGGRPEREKLFF. This sequence joins TRBV18 and TRBJ1-4, with D unresolved. Trimming stripped 2 bases from V and 8 bases from J, with 18 bases between. The CDR3 contains 16 residues. The germline V gene has CDR1 KGHSH and CDR2 LQKENI.